These 28 T cell receptor beta chains came from one sample sequenced in a study of cytomegalovirus exposure and HLA in healthy donors. It was with 60 Vbeta and 13 Jbeta primers that the PCR ran. Sequencing was performed with immunoSEQ multiplex PCR; in TCRdb, only in-frame clones are kept and a portion is missing. The data show 100,000 or so clones, roughly 13% seen once. Sequencing input: PBMCs. The receptors shown here come from a man aged 35-49 years in good health and CMV-seropositive.

This clone appeared a few times. The CDR3 sequence: CASSKGQAVQETQYF. The CDR3 DNA reads TGTGCCAGCAGTAAGGGACAGGCCGTCCAAGAGACCCAGTACTTC. The rearrangement joins TRBV13 to TRBJ2-5, with TRBD1 matching 8 bases. V shed 6 bases and J 1 base; nucleotides not matched to a gene: 7. The CDR3 contains 15 residues. Per the germline V gene, CDR1 is PRHDT and CDR2 is FYEKMQ (reference sequence). The full variable domain, in which reference TRBV13 and TRBJ2-5 provide the parts outside the CDR3, is AAGVIQSPRHLIKEKRETATLKCYPIPRHDTVYWYQQGPGQDPQFLISFYEKMQSDKGSIPDRFSAQQFSDYHSELNMSSLELGDSALYFCASSKGQAVQETQYFGPGTRLLVL.

The chain couples TRBV4-1 to TRBJ2-5, with D unresolved. The CDR3 runs to 15 residues. Trimming cost V 0 bases and J 5 bases, with 13 bases left between them. The germline V gene encodes CDR1 MGHRA and CDR2 YSYEKL. The CDR3, as DNA: TGCGCCAGCAGCCAAGATAACAGCCGTTGGGAGACCCAGTACTTC. Residues: CASSQDNSRWETQYF.

This clone has a handful of counts. This rearrangement joins TRBV11-3 to TRBJ2-1; D is unclear. The germline gives CDR1 SGHNT, CDR2 YENEEA. The CDR3 spans 16 residues. The germline V and J ends were trimmed by 0 bases and 1 base, with 10 bases remaining between them. The CDR3 DNA reads as TGTGCCAGCAGCTTAGATCGTGTTAGATCCTACAATGAGCAGTTCTTC. Translated, it gives CASSLDRVRSYNEQFF.

The chain recombines TRBV19 with TRBJ2-3; 8 positions agree with TRBD1. Per the germline V gene, CDR1 is LNHDA and CDR2 is SQIVND (reference sequence). With V trimmed by 4 bases and J by 2 bases, 5 bases remained unmatched. The CDR3 is made up of 15 amino acids. The CDR3 protein is CASSTTGAATDTQYF. In nucleotides, the CDR3 is TGTGCCAGTAGTACGACAGGGGCCGCCACAGATACGCAGTATTTT. Variable domain in full (rest from reference TRBV19 and TRBJ2-3): DGGITQSPKYLFRKEGQNVTLSCEQNLNHDAMYWYRQDPGQGLRLIYYSQIVNDFQKGDIAEGYSVSREKKESFPLTVTSAQKNPTAFYLCASSTTGAATDTQYFGPGTRLTVL.

A few counts support this clone. The chain joins TRBV19 to TRBJ2-5, with TRBD2 identical over 14 bases. Unmatched junction bases numbered 10, after V lost 3 bases and J lost 4 bases. CDR1 is LNHDA and CDR2 is SQIVND in the germline V gene (reference sequence). The CDR3 is 18 residues long. This chain's CDR3 is CASSIPYGTSGSAETQYF. CDR3 coding DNA: TGTGCCAGTAGTATTCCCTACGGGACTAGCGGGAGCGCAGAGACCCAGTACTTC.

V gene TRBV6-5 combines with J gene TRBJ2-5; no firm D call. The DNA end lines up better with TRBJ2-7; the J call may be wrong. The length of the CDR3 is 11 residues. Germline V gene sequence: CDR1 MNHEY, CDR2 SVGAGI. The CDR3 region has the DNA TGTGCCAGCAAGGCAGGCGACGAGCAGTACTTC. It specifies CASKAGDEQYF.

The J gene is TRBJ2-1, the V gene TRBV15; D is perhaps TRBD2 (5 bases). CDR1 is LNHNV, CDR2 YYDKDF, per germline (reference sequence). V was cut by 1 base and J by 12 bases, with 13 bases left in between. CDR3 length equals 13 residues. CDR3 sequence reads: CATSRGVASPQFF. CDR3 nucleotide sequence: TGTGCCACCAGCAGAGGGGTAGCGAGTCCGCAGTTCTTC.

The V gene is TRBV9, the J gene TRBJ1-1; 7 nucleotides line up with TRBD1. The CDR3 spans 14 residues. The germline V gene encodes CDR1 SGDLS and CDR2 YYNGEE. V was pared by 3 bases and J by 3 bases, with 5 bases of the junction left unmatched. CDR3 sequence: CASSDTGAHTEAFF. The CDR3 region has the DNA TGTGCCAGCAGCGATACAGGGGCGCACACTGAAGCTTTCTTT. The whole variable domain, filled in from reference TRBV9 and TRBJ1-1, reads DSGVTQTPKHLITATGQRVTLRCSPRSGDLSVYWYQQSLDQGLQFLIQYYNGEERAKGNILERFSAQQFPDLHSELNLSSLELGDSALYFCASSDTGAHTEAFFGQGTRLTVV.

The V and J genes are TRBV2 and TRBJ2-1, with TRBD2 matching 11 bases. Germline CDR1 and CDR2: SNHLY and FYNNEI. The V and J ends lost 5 bases and 4 bases, in that order; junction bases with no gene match: 4. The CDR3 is 15 residues long. This CDR3 is CASSTGTSGYNEQFF. The CDR3 DNA reads as TGTGCCAGCAGTACCGGGACTAGCGGTTACAATGAGCAGTTCTTC.

The sample holds a few counts of this clone. The chain is built from TRBV5-1 and TRBJ2-1; D perhaps matches TRBD2 (5 bases). The CDR3 loop spans 15 amino acids. Germline values: CDR1 SGHRS, CDR2 YFSETQ. Trimming stripped 1 base from V and 4 bases from J, with 12 bases between. The DNA for the CDR3 is TGCGCCAGCAGCTTGAGGCGGGTCTCTTACAATGAGCAGTTCTTC. Protein: CASSLRRVSYNEQFF.

This sequence joins TRBV7-9 and TRBJ1-4; D is perhaps TRBD1 (5 bases). There are 17 residues in the CDR3. Trimming stripped 1 base from V and 6 bases from J, with 18 bases between. The V gene's germline CDR1 is SEHNR and CDR2 FQNEAQ (reference sequence). The CDR3 protein is CASSLGRALVMDEKLFF. The CDR3 DNA follows: TGTGCCAGCAGCTTAGGCAGGGCTCTTGTTATGGATGAAAAACTGTTTTTT. Full variable domain (missing parts from reference TRBV7-9 and TRBJ1-4): DTGVSQNPRHKITKRGQNVTFRCDPISEHNRLYWYRQTLGQGPEFLTYFQNEAQLEKSRLLSDRFSAERPKGSFSTLEIQRTEQGDSAMYLCASSLGRALVMDEKLFFGSGTQLSVL.

The chain employs TRBV2 and TRBJ1-5, with 9 bases identical to TRBD1. The CDR3 extends over 19 amino acids. The V segment lost 4 bases and the J segment 0 bases; nucleotides outside the gene matches: 13. Germline V CDR1 and CDR2: SNHLY, FYNNEI. The CDR3 protein is CASSAGQGFGRYSNQPQHF. For the CDR3, the DNA is TGTGCCAGCAGTGCGGGACAGGGCTTTGGAAGGTATAGCAATCAGCCCCAGCATTTT.

The table lists this clone with a few counts. This sequence joins TRBV5-6 and TRBJ1-1; D call uncertain. V lost 7 bases and J 6 bases, leaving 10 bases between the germline ends. CDR3 length equals 11 residues. Germline assignment: CDR1 SGHDT and CDR2 YYEEEE. CDR3 sequence reads: CASYGGAEAFF. The DNA for the CDR3 is TGTGCCAGCTACGGCGGTGCTGAAGCTTTCTTT. The full variable domain, completed using reference TRBV5-6 and TRBJ1-1, is DAGVTQSPTHLIKTRGQQVTLRCSPKSGHDTVSWYQQALGQGPQFIFQYYEEEERQRGNFPDRFSGHQFPNYSSELNVNALLLGDSALYLCASYGGAEAFFGQGTRLTVV.

The chain has TRBV4-3 and TRBJ2-7; 11 bases align to TRBD2. Germline CDR1 reads LGHNA; CDR2 reads YSLEER. The CDR3 is 16 amino acids. The V segment lost 0 bases and the J segment 6 bases; nucleotides outside the gene matches: 7. CDR3: CASSQDLLAGVSEQYF. CDR3 DNA: TGCGCCAGCAGCCAAGACCTACTAGCGGGAGTATCCGAGCAGTACTTC.

A few counts support this clone. V and J are TRBV10-2 and TRBJ1-1; 9 bases are a match to TRBD1. The CDR3 totals 15 residues. Per germline, CDR1 WSHSY and CDR2 SAAADI. V dropped 6 bases and J dropped 6; count of bases not matched to a gene: 11. The CDR3: CASRGTGQGYPEAFF. The CDR3 DNA sequence: TGCGCCAGCAGGGGGACAGGGCAAGGTTACCCTGAAGCTTTCTTT.

This chain connects TRBV5-8 to TRBJ1-1; 8 nucleotides line up with TRBD1. Germline CDR1 and CDR2: SGHTS and YDEGEE. CDR3 length equals 13 residues. Trimming removed 0 bases from V and 9 bases from J; junction bases left unmatched: 4. CDR3 sequence: CASSLGQGLKAFF. CDR3 DNA sequence: TGTGCCAGCAGCTTGGGACAGGGGCTAAAAGCTTTCTTT.

This clone was counted a few times. The chain recombines TRBV5-4 with TRBJ2-6, with D tentatively TRBD1 (6 bases). Germline V gives CDR1 SGHNT, CDR2 YYREEE (reference sequence). Trimming took off 0 bases at V and 4 bases at J, with 8 bases between the two ends. This CDR3 is built from 15 residues. CDR3 sequence reads: CASSLAGAGANVLTF. In nucleotides, the CDR3 is TGTGCCAGCAGCTTGGCAGGGGCAGGGGCCAACGTCCTGACTTTC.

This clone was counted a few times. The chain employs TRBV28 and TRBJ2-1; TRBD1 matches 7 bases. Germline trimming cut 5 bases from V and 5 bases from J; bases unmatched to any gene: 9. The CDR3 is made up of 15 amino acids. Germline assignment: CDR1 MDHEN and CDR2 SYDVKM. CDR3 DNA sequence: TGTGCCAGCAGTACGGGACAGTCGGGAAACAATGAGCAGTTCTTC. This gives the protein CASSTGQSGNNEQFF.

This clone was seen more than once but under ten times. CDR3 in amino acids: CASSGTGGRTEAFF. The CDR3 bases are TGTGCCAGCAGCGGTACTGGGGGGAGGACTGAAGCTTTCTTT. The chain recombines TRBV7-8 with TRBJ1-1, with D tentatively TRBD1 (5 bases). V was trimmed by 5 bases and J by 5 bases, leaving 15 bases between them. Germline assignment: CDR1 SGHVS and CDR2 FQNEAQ. The CDR3 totals 14 residues.

V and J are TRBV6-4 and TRBJ2-3, with D unclear. Per germline, CDR1 MRHNA and CDR2 SNTAGT. V shed 0 bases and J shed 0 bases, with 10 bases lying between them. This CDR3 comprises 16 residues. Written as DNA, the CDR3 is TGTGCCAGCAGTGACTCCTTTAAACGGAGCACAGATACGCAGTATTTT. Amino acid sequence: CASSDSFKRSTDTQYF.

This clone appeared a few times. A read error may account for a junction end that differs from germline. The rearrangement links TRBV4-3 to TRBJ2-1; 7 bases align to TRBD2. This CDR3 has 15 residues. Per the germline V gene, CDR1 is LGHNA and CDR2 is YSLEER. In nucleotides, the CDR3 is TGCGCCAGCACCCAAACTAGCGCCTCCTACAATGAGCAGTTCTTC. Translated, it gives CASTQTSASYNEQFF.

There are a few counts of this clone. This chain joins TRBV4-1 and TRBJ2-1; D is possibly TRBD2 (6 bases). The CDR3 is 15 residues long. Per the germline V gene, CDR1 is MGHRA and CDR2 is YSYEKL. V lost 1 base and J lost 5, with 12 bases in between. CDR3 nucleotide sequence: TGCGCCAGCAGCCAAGTGCAGAAGCGGGACAATGAGCAGTTCTTC. Amino acids: CASSQVQKRDNEQFF.

This clone was seen a handful of times. V usage is TRBV6-1 and J usage is TRBJ2-1; 7 bases fit TRBD1. Germline V gives CDR1 MNHNS, CDR2 SASEGT. The trim removed 6 bases at V and 7 bases at J, leaving 9 bases unmatched. This CDR3 contains 14 residues. The CDR3 reads CASSSGTDSNEQFF. The DNA of the CDR3 is TGTGCCAGCAGCTCAGGGACAGACAGTAATGAGCAGTTCTTC.

This clone has just a few counts. The CDR3 reads CASSPAGQETQYF. CDR3 in DNA: TGTGCCAGCAGTCCAGCGGGTCAAGAGACCCAGTACTTC. The rearrangement links TRBV11-2 to TRBJ2-5; tentatively, D is TRBD2 (6 bases). V lost 6 bases and J 2 bases, leaving 10 bases between the germline ends. Germline V gene data show CDR1 as SGHAT and CDR2 as FQNNGV. The CDR3 length is 13 residues.

The V call is TRBV14, the J call TRBJ1-4; a possible D gene is TRBD1 (6 bases). The V gene lost 0 bases and the J gene lost 7 bases, with 12 bases spanning the gap. Per the germline V gene, CDR1 is SGHDN and CDR2 is FVKESK. The CDR3 has 15 amino acids. CDR3 in amino acids: CASSQERGRREKLFF. For the CDR3, the DNA is TGTGCCAGCAGCCAAGAAAGGGGGAGACGTGAAAAACTGTTTTTT.

The chain couples TRBV5-1 to TRBJ2-7, with a tentative D call TRBD2 (6 bases). Germline CDR1 reads SGHRS; CDR2 reads YFSETQ. This CDR3 region has 16 residues. V was pared by 0 bases and J by 2 bases, with 15 bases between. The CDR3 region has the DNA TGCGCCAGCAGCTTGGGACCAGGACCTAGCGCCTACGAGCAGTACTTC. This translates into CASSLGPGPSAYEQYF.

The chain's CDR3 is CATDRKNTGELFF. The CDR3 DNA is TGTGCCACGGACAGGAAGAACACCGGGGAGCTGTTTTTT. This sequence joins TRBV7-9 and TRBJ2-2, with TRBD1 matching over 7 bases. V dropped 10 bases and J dropped 1; count of bases not matched to a gene: 3. The CDR3 runs 13 residues. Germline V gene sequence: CDR1 SEHNR, CDR2 FQNEAQ (reference sequence).

This clone has a handful of counts. The chain combines TRBV11-2 with TRBJ1-1; D gene uncertain. Germline values: CDR1 SGHAT, CDR2 FQNNGV. The CDR3 length is 13 residues. Trimming removed 2 bases from V and 5 bases from J, with 9 bases in between. CDR3: CASSLRSLTEAFF. CDR3 nucleotides: TGTGCCAGCAGCTTAAGGAGCCTGACTGAAGCTTTCTTT.